These T cell receptor beta chains were read from a single sample in a study of shared T cell receptors in the human thymus. Profiling relied on immunoSEQ multiplex PCR, and the TCRdb table lists in-frame clones only, not all of them. The data show 720,000 or so clones, 70% to 90% seen once. In addition, the sample was reused for a study of human thymus T cells.

Sample: thymocytes. The source of these receptors is a girl younger than two with a congenital heart defect. Each CDR3 is given with its conserved first and last residue. D genes are given only for firm matches. Some rows have no size entry. The others give once, few or many, or a class for an expanded clone.

cdr3_length	d_call	v_call	j_call	clone_size	cdr3_aa	cdr3_nt
18	TRBD1	TRBV7-8	TRBJ2-2	-	CASSTKDRGIPNTGELFF	TGTGCCAGCAGCACCAAAGACAGGGGGATTCCGAACACCGGGGAGCTGTTTTTT
14	TRBD1	TRBV4-1	TRBJ1-2	-	CASSQPGQRYGYTF	TGCGCCAGCAGCCAACCGGGACAGCGCTATGGCTACACCTTC
15	-	TRBV13	TRBJ2-7	-	CASSTRGAPAWEQYF	TGTGCCAGCAGCACCCGCGGGGCCCCAGCCTGGGAGCAGTACTTC
17	TRBD1	TRBV14	TRBJ1-6	-	CASSQRPGTGTNSPLHF	TGTGCCAGCAGCCAACGTCCCGGGACAGGGACTAATTCACCCCTCCACTTT
14	-	TRBV7-9	TRBJ1-5	-	CASSLEAADQPQHF	TGTGCCAGCAGCTTAGAGGCGGCAGATCAGCCCCAGCATTTT
13	-	TRBV6-1	TRBJ2-7	-	CASSFTGFGEQYF	TGTGCCAGCAGTTTTACAGGGTTCGGGGAGCAGTACTTC
13	-	TRBV5-6	TRBJ1-1	once	CASSGGGFTEAFF	TGTGCCAGCAGCGGCGGGGGCTTCACTGAAGCTTTCTTT
13	TRBD2	TRBV19	TRBJ2-3	once	CASSISGGDTQYF	TGTGCCAGTAGTATAAGCGGGGGAGATACGCAGTATTTT
17	-	TRBV6-1	TRBJ2-3	-	CASSELDAAAPTDTQYF	TGTGCCAGCAGTGAACTCGATGCGGCAGCACCCACAGATACGCAGTATTTT
14	TRBD2	TRBV10-3	TRBJ2-3	-	CATDSGGEGDTQYF	TGTGCCACCGATTCGGGGGGGGAAGGAGATACGCAGTATTTT
15	-	TRBV6-1	TRBJ1-1	-	CASSARGLKNTEAFF	TGTGCCAGCAGTGCCCGCGGACTGAAGAACACTGAAGCTTTCTTT
16	TRBD2	TRBV7-8	TRBJ2-5	-	CASSPYPAGEQETQYF	TGTGCCAGCAGCCCCTACCCAGCGGGGGAACAAGAGACCCAGTACTTC
14	-	TRBV5-1	TRBJ1-2	-	CASRPSSANYGYTF	TGCGCCAGCAGACCCTCTTCAGCTAACTATGGCTACACCTTC
20	TRBD1	TRBV7-2	TRBJ2-6	-	CASSLAWDSYTFSGANVLTF	TGTGCCAGCAGCTTAGCCTGGGACAGCTATACCTTCTCTGGGGCCAACGTCCTGACTTTC
15	TRBD1	TRBV5-6	TRBJ2-3	-	CASSLTGGSTDTQYF	TGTGCCAGCAGCTTGACAGGGGGAAGCACAGATACGCAGTATTTT
16	TRBD2	TRBV2	TRBJ2-5	-	CASSTTSGGAGETQYF	TGTGCCAGCAGTACTACTAGCGGGGGGGCCGGTGAGACCCAGTACTTC
15	-	TRBV5-1	TRBJ1-1	once	CASSLVPGENTEAFF	TGCGCCAGCAGCTTGGTTCCCGGGGAGAACACTGAAGCTTTCTTT
15	TRBD2	TRBV5-4	TRBJ2-2	-	CASRSRGEFSGELFF	TGTGCCAGCAGGTCCCGGGGGGAATTTTCCGGGGAGCTGTTTTTT
14	TRBD2	TRBV6-5	TRBJ2-7	-	CASSRGLLSYEQYF	TGTGCCAGCAGTAGGGGACTACTATCCTACGAGCAGTACTTC
16	-	TRBV5-4	TRBJ1-2	-	CASSSELGPMGGGYTF	TGTGCCAGCAGCTCCGAATTGGGACCCATGGGGGGTGGCTACACCTTC
17	TRBD1	TRBV2	TRBJ2-1	-	CASSEPETGVSYNEQFF	TGTGCCAGCAGTGAACCCGAGACAGGGGTATCCTACAATGAGCAGTTCTTC
17	TRBD2	TRBV10-3	TRBJ2-7	-	CAISDFGTSGGFYEQYF	TGTGCCATCAGTGACTTCGGGACTAGCGGGGGTTTCTACGAGCAGTACTTC
13	-	TRBV6-1	TRBJ2-1	-	CASSEETNNEQFF	TGTGCCAGCAGTGAAGAGACTAACAATGAGCAGTTCTTC
14	-	TRBV14	TRBJ2-7	once	CASSQESPPYEQYF	TGTGCCAGCAGCCAAGAGAGTCCCCCCTACGAGCAGTACTTC
14	TRBD1	TRBV9	TRBJ1-2	-	CASSAPGTGNGYTF	TGTGCCAGCAGCGCTCCAGGGACAGGTAATGGCTACACCTTC
14	-	TRBV25-1	TRBJ1-2	-	CASSHWNRASGYTF	TGTGCCAGCAGCCACTGGAACAGGGCTTCTGGCTACACCTTC
17	-	TRBV12-5	TRBJ1-1	-	CASGLARGRVPNTEAFF	TGTGCTAGTGGTTTGGCCCGCGGCAGGGTCCCCAACACTGAAGCTTTCTTT
16	TRBD1	TRBV5-5	TRBJ1-1	-	CASSRDRGLSNTEAFF	TGTGCCAGCAGCCGGGACAGGGGGCTCTCGAACACTGAAGCTTTCTTT
17	TRBD2	TRBV7-2	TRBJ2-7	-	CASSFRNLAGPSYEQYF	TGTGCCAGCAGCTTTCGAAACCTAGCGGGCCCCTCCTACGAGCAGTACTTC
16	TRBD1	TRBV7-8	TRBJ1-6	-	CASSSPQGAENSPLHF	TGTGCCAGCAGCAGTCCACAGGGGGCGGAAAATTCACCCCTCCACTTT
16	TRBD2	TRBV10-3	TRBJ2-3	-	CAINGKGLPAIDTQYF	TGTGCCATCAACGGTAAGGGACTACCAGCGATAGATACGCAGTATTTT
16	TRBD2	TRBV7-9	TRBJ2-1	-	CASSLGPSGFHNEQFF	TGTGCCAGCAGCTTGGGCCCTAGCGGGTTTCACAATGAGCAGTTCTTC
11	TRBD1	TRBV20-1	TRBJ1-4	few	CSARPRDSQIF	TGCAGTGCTCGGCCCCGGGACAGTCAAATTTTT
13	-	TRBV29-1	TRBJ1-4	-	CSVVFATNEKLFF	TGCAGCGTTGTATTTGCAACTAATGAAAAACTGTTTTTT
14	-	TRBV5-5	TRBJ1-2	-	CASSQLQEGNGYTF	TGTGCCAGCAGCCAGCTACAGGAGGGAAATGGCTACACCTTC